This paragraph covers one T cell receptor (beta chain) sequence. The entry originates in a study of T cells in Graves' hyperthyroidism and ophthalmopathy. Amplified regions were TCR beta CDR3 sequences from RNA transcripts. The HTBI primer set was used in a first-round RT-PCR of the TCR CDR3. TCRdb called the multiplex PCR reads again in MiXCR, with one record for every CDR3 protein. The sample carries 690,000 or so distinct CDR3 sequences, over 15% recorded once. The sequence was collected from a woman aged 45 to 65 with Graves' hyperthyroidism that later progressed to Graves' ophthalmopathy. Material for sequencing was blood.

CDR3 DNA: TGTGCCAGCAGGGATGGGACTGGGAATGAGCAGTTCTTC. The encoded protein is CASRDGTGNEQFF. The chain links TRBV28 to TRBJ2-1, with D tentatively TRBD2 (6 bases). Trimming removed 6 bases from V and 7 bases from J, with 13 bases in between. CDR1 is MDHEN and CDR2 is SYDVKM in the germline V gene. The CDR3 covers 13 residues.